The 29 T cell receptor beta chains presented below share a single source sample, sequenced in a study of T cell responses to AZD1222 COVID-19 vaccine. Profiled with immunoSEQ multiplex PCR; TCRdb holds only in-frame clones, not every one. Found here are 150,000 or so clones, about 93% of them singletons; the top ten hold about 0.64%. This material consisted of peripheral blood, taken on day 0 of AZD1222 vaccination. These receptors originate from an adult in good health.

To note about this clone: Different DNA sequences within this sample yield the same CDR3. This chain links TRBV25-1 with TRBJ1-1; D remains ambiguous. Per germline, CDR1 MGHDK and CDR2 SYGVNS. This CDR3 contains 13 residues. The V gene lost 2 bases and the J gene lost 1 base, with 5 bases spanning the gap. The CDR3 coding sequence is TGTGCCAGCAGTGAACTAGGGAACACTGAAGCTTTCTTT. This sequence encodes CASSELGNTEAFF.

This clone was recorded once. The chain combines TRBV3-1 (or the pseudogene TRBV3-2) with TRBJ2-5; D perhaps matches TRBD1 (5 bases). CDR1 LGHDT and CDR2 YNNKEL come from the germline V gene (reference sequence). With 5 bases removed from V and 5 bases from J, the gap between germline ends came to 18 bases. The CDR3 has 15 amino acids. The CDR3 DNA reads as TGTGCCAGCAGCAAAAGAAGGGGCCTACGGGAGACCCAGTACTTC. The encoded protein is CASSKRRGLRETQYF.

The J gene is TRBJ1-1, the V gene TRBV21-1; the table names TRBD1, a call not compared with the DNA. TRBV21-1 represents a pseudogene. The CDR3 has 16 residues. The CDR3 protein is CASSRGARTGNTEAFF. DNA of the CDR3: TGTGCCAGCAGCAGGGGGGCCAGGACAGGTAACACTGAAGCTTTCTTT.

In nucleotides, the CDR3 is TGCGCCAGCAGCTTGACAACAGGGGGCGCGAATGGCTACACCTTC. Protein product: CASSLTTGGANGYTF. The gene calls are TRBV5-1 and TRBJ1-2; TRBD1 matches at 9 bases. Germline V gene lookup returns CDR1 SGHRS and CDR2 YFSETQ. There are 15 residues in the CDR3. The J segment lost 6 bases and the V segment lost 1 base, leaving 7 bases of the junction unmatched.

The V gene is TRBV7-6, the J gene TRBJ1-4, with D tentatively TRBD1 (5 bases). V lost 5 bases to trimming and J lost 8 bases, with 21 bases between them. CDR1 and CDR2 from the germline V gene are SGHVS and FNYEAQ. CDR3 length: 16 amino acids. CDR3 in amino acids: CASSPGPLSRGEKLFF. For the CDR3, the DNA is TGTGCCAGCAGCCCGGGGCCCCTATCCCGGGGGGAAAAACTGTTTTTT.

This clone appeared once. The chain couples TRBV28 to TRBJ2-3; tentative D call: TRBD2 (5 bases). The CDR3 sequence is 15 residues long. V shed 10 bases and J shed 6 bases, with 23 bases lying between them. Germline V gene lookup returns CDR1 MDHEN and CDR2 SYDVKM. CDR3 DNA: TGTGCCACCAATCTTAAAGAGGACTCCGCGGATACGCAGTATTTT. Translation gives CATNLKEDSADTQYF.

A remark on this clone: This sample also contains other DNA sequences that code for the same CDR3. The chain has TRBV20-1 and TRBJ2-5; D uncertain. CDR3 size: 10 residues. V lost 3 bases and J 5 bases, leaving 4 bases between the germline ends. Germline V lookup: CDR1 DFQATT, CDR2 SNEGSKA (reference sequence). The DNA of the CDR3 is TGCAGTGCTAGGGGGGAGACCCAGTACTTC. This sequence encodes CSARGETQYF.

About this clone itself: The same CDR3 also results from other DNA sequences found in this sample. The chain has TRBV28 and TRBJ1-1; D is ambiguous. CDR1 MDHEN and CDR2 SYDVKM come from the germline V gene. The CDR3 length is 13 residues. V lost 3 bases and J 1 base, leaving 6 bases between the germline ends. The CDR3 is CASSFSGNTEAFF. CDR3 in DNA: TGTGCCAGCAGTTTTTCAGGGAACACTGAAGCTTTCTTT.

The CDR3 sequence: CAISGKGQAHSYEQYF. The CDR3 DNA is TGTGCCATCAGCGGGAAAGGGCAGGCCCACTCCTACGAGCAGTACTTC. The rearrangement joins TRBV10-3 to TRBJ2-7; D may be TRBD2 (5 bases). The ends were cut back, 6 bases at V and 0 bases at J, with 18 bases in the middle. Germline V gene sequence: CDR1 ENHRY, CDR2 SYGVKD. This CDR3 comprises 16 residues.

This chain joins TRBV30 and TRBJ2-2, with TRBD1 matching over 7 bases. V gave up 4 bases and J gave up 8 bases; unmatched junction bases: 7. CDR1 is GTSNPN and CDR2 is SVGIG in the germline V gene (reference sequence). The CDR3 sequence is 13 residues long. CDR3 sequence reads: CAWKGQRWGELFF. DNA of the CDR3: TGTGCCTGGAAGGGACAGCGGTGGGGGGAGCTGTTTTTT.

The V call is TRBV4-2, the J call TRBJ2-1; 12 nucleotides agree with TRBD2. V was clipped by 4 bases and J by 0 bases; unmatched bases: 1. Per the germline V gene, CDR1 is LGHNA and CDR2 is YNFKEQ. CDR3 length: 16 amino acids. In nucleotides, the CDR3 is TGTGCCAGCAGCCCGACTAGCGGGAGCTCCTACAATGAGCAGTTCTTC. Amino acid sequence: CASSPTSGSSYNEQFF.

The CDR3 region has the DNA TGTGCCAGCAGCTTAGTTACAGGGTCCTCGAACTATGGCTACACCTTC. It codes for CASSLVTGSSNYGYTF. The chain recombines TRBV7-8 with TRBJ1-2; tentatively, D is TRBD1 (6 bases). This CDR3 comprises 16 residues. V lost 1 base, J lost 2 bases, and 14 bases lay in between. Germline CDR1 reads SGHVS; CDR2 reads FQNEAQ.

This chain joins TRBV27 and TRBJ2-1; 12 nucleotides align to TRBD1. The ends lost 3 bases at V and 7 bases at J; junction bases unmatched: 4. This CDR3 spans 15 amino acids. Germline CDR1 is MNHEY and CDR2 is SMNVEV (reference sequence). The CDR3 loop is CASSLGTGGGNEQFF. CDR3 sequence (DNA): TGTGCCAGCAGTTTGGGGACAGGGGGCGGAAATGAGCAGTTCTTC.

V gene TRBV6-6 combines with J gene TRBJ2-7; D ambiguous. The CDR3 runs to 13 residues. Germline lookup yields CDR1 MNHNY and CDR2 SVGAGI (reference sequence). V was cut by 5 bases and J by 3 bases, with 11 bases left in between. The CDR3 protein is CASSPLDLYEQYF. In DNA form, the CDR3 reads TGTGCCAGCAGTCCCCTCGACCTCTACGAGCAGTACTTC.

The V call is TRBV27, the J call TRBJ1-1; D is perhaps TRBD1 (5 bases). The CDR3 loop spans 12 amino acids. Germline V gene data show CDR1 as MNHEY and CDR2 as SMNVEV (reference sequence). Trimming took off 6 bases at V and 8 bases at J, with 13 bases between the two ends. The CDR3 spells CASSSDRSEAFF. Here the CDR3 DNA reads TGTGCCAGCAGCTCCGACAGATCGGAAGCTTTCTTT.

This sequence joins TRBV10-3 and TRBJ1-5, with TRBD1 identical over 10 bases. Germline V lookup: CDR1 ENHRY, CDR2 SYGVKD. The V and J ends lost 6 bases and 4 bases, in that order; junction bases with no gene match: 3. The CDR3 length is 14 residues. The CDR3 reads CAIRGDRGNQPQHF. CDR3 in DNA: TGTGCCATCAGGGGGGACAGGGGAAATCAGCCCCAGCATTTT.

The rearrangement links TRBV4-1 to TRBJ1-5, with TRBD1 as a possible D gene (5 bases). The CDR3 is made up of 16 amino acids. Trimming stripped 0 bases from V and 6 bases from J, with 15 bases between. Germline V gene lookup returns CDR1 MGHRA and CDR2 YSYEKL. CDR3 in amino acids: CASSQDSAGNVQPQHF. In DNA form, the CDR3 reads TGCGCCAGCAGCCAAGATTCCGCAGGGAATGTTCAGCCCCAGCATTTT.

The CDR3 DNA follows: TGTGCCAGCAGCCCCGACTATGAATGGGGGACCCAGTACTTC. Protein product: CASSPDYEWGTQYF. The chain links TRBV3-1 (or the pseudogene TRBV3-2) to TRBJ2-5; perhaps TRBD2 as D (5 bases). The V end lost 4 bases, the J end lost 7 bases, and 16 bases lay between the germline ends. CDR1 and CDR2 (germline): LGHDT, YNNKEL (reference sequence). This CDR3 is 14 amino acids long.

The chain couples TRBV18 to TRBJ1-6; TRBD1 matches 10 bases. Germline values: CDR1 KGHSH, CDR2 LQKENI. The CDR3 has 13 residues. With 5 bases clipped from V and 11 bases from J, the junction kept 3 bases outside the gene matches. The CDR3 protein is CASSSGQGAPLHF. CDR3 nucleotides: TGTGCCAGCTCATCCGGACAGGGGGCACCCCTCCACTTT.

The CDR3 is CASRPGGGRLEKLFF. The CDR3 DNA sequence: TGTGCCAGCAGGCCCGGGGGTGGCAGGTTGGAAAAACTGTTTTTT. This chain connects TRBV2 to TRBJ1-4; D is perhaps TRBD1 (5 bases). The CDR3 extends over 15 amino acids. Germline values: CDR1 SNHLY, CDR2 FYNNEI. The ends were cut back, 6 bases at V and 8 bases at J, with 19 bases in the middle.

This chain uses TRBV4-2 with TRBJ1-5; D not resolved. V lost 4 bases to trimming and J lost 7 bases, with 20 bases between them. CDR3 length: 16 residues. Per germline, CDR1 LGHNA and CDR2 YNFKEQ. CDR3 protein: CASSPELPSGVQPQHF. DNA for the CDR3: TGTGCCAGCAGCCCTGAACTCCCTTCTGGCGTCCAGCCCCAGCATTTT.

The rearrangement links TRBV6-2 or TRBV6-3 to TRBJ2-3, with TRBD2 as a possible D gene (5 bases). V was pared by 5 bases and J by 2 bases, with 17 bases between. Germline loops: CDR1 MNHEY, CDR2 SVGEGT. This CDR3 is 16 amino acids long. CDR3 sequence: CASSPSSSSVTDTQYF. CDR3 sequence (DNA): TGTGCCAGCAGTCCGTCTAGCAGTTCCGTCACAGATACGCAGTATTTT.

The chain carries TRBV6-5 and TRBJ1-5; no clear D gene. CDR1 is MNHEY and CDR2 is SVGAGI in the germline V gene. The CDR3 contains 11 residues. The V end lost 4 bases, the J end lost 4 bases, and 2 bases lay between the germline ends. The DNA for the CDR3 is TGTGCCAGCAGTTTAAATCAGCCCCAGCATTTT. The encoded protein is CASSLNQPQHF.

The chain has TRBV6-5 and TRBJ2-1; 7 nucleotides line up with TRBD2. Trimming at V came to 6 bases and at J to 4 bases, leaving 6 bases not matched to a gene. CDR1 and CDR2 from the germline V gene are MNHEY and SVGAGI. The CDR3 loop spans 14 amino acids. The CDR3 reads CASRGDYIYNEQFF. The CDR3 nucleotides are TGTGCCAGCAGGGGGGACTACATTTACAATGAGCAGTTCTTC.

The chain employs TRBV27 and TRBJ2-7; 7 bases are shared with TRBD2. The CDR3 is 14 amino acids. J lost 4 bases, V lost 6 bases, and 9 bases had no gene match. Looked up from germline, CDR1 is MNHEY and CDR2 is SMNVEV (reference sequence). The CDR3 DNA is TGTGCCAGCAGCTCCCAGTGGGAGGGGTACGAGCAGTACTTC. Its translation: CASSSQWEGYEQYF.

This chain joins TRBV9 and TRBJ1-6, with a possible D match to TRBD1 (6 bases). The ends were cut back, 3 bases at V and 5 bases at J, with 12 bases in the middle. The germline gives CDR1 SGDLS, CDR2 YYNGEE. This CDR3 region has 15 residues. The CDR3 bases are TGTGCCAGCAGCGCTGCTGGGGGGCATAATTCACCCCTCCACTTT. It codes for CASSAAGGHNSPLHF.

The chain recombines TRBV19 with TRBJ2-4; the D is unclear. Germline V lookup: CDR1 LNHDA, CDR2 SQIVND (reference sequence). Trimming pared 2 bases from V and 6 bases from J, leaving 14 bases between. There are 15 residues in the CDR3. CDR3 DNA sequence: TGTGCCAGTAGTATACGGAGCGCCCGGTCAAACATTCAGTACTTC. Amino acids: CASSIRSARSNIQYF.

CDR3: CASSIRGTNYGYTF. In DNA, the CDR3 is TGTGCCAGCAGCATCAGGGGGACTAACTATGGCTACACCTTC. The chain uses TRBV5-4 and TRBJ1-2; TRBD1 aligns across 7 bases. The V gene's germline CDR1 is SGHNT and CDR2 YYREEE (reference sequence). This CDR3 region has 14 residues. V dropped 4 bases and J dropped 0; count of bases not matched to a gene: 3.

The chain joins TRBV5-1 to TRBJ2-3; 8 bases align to TRBD2. Trimming at V came to 3 bases and at J to 0 bases, leaving 9 bases not matched to a gene. CDR1 and CDR2 (germline): SGHRS, YFSETQ. CDR3 length: 17 residues. The CDR3 spells CASSYTSGYSSTDTQYF. The CDR3 DNA is TGCGCCAGCAGCTATACTAGCGGATATTCTAGCACAGATACGCAGTATTTT.